This T cell receptor (beta chain) was recorded in a study of blood T cells in healthy people across ages. A second PCR, run for about 7 to 11 cycles, used a sample-barcoded 5' primer plus a J-beta primer mix. A single record per CDR3 protein comes from TCRdb applying MiXCR to the 5' RACE reads. The sample has 600,000 to 850,000 distinct CDR3 sequences, roughly 25% seen once. Trimming at V came to 4 bases and at J to 5 bases, leaving 7 bases not matched to a gene. The CDR3 is made up of 14 amino acids. Germline lookup yields CDR1 SGHVS and CDR2 FNYEAQ. In this sample, this clonotype turned up a few times. These sequences were also reported in another study, on T cells of mothers and their children.

The sequence came from a boy between 10 and 17 years old in good health. The V call is TRBV7-6, the J call TRBJ2-7; 8 bases match TRBD1. The sample consisted of blood. The CDR3 DNA reads TGTGCCAGCAGCTGGGGGACAGGAGGGAACGAGCAGTACTTC. This codes for CASSWGTGGNEQYF.